This TCR beta chain was sequenced for a study of blood T cell repertoires in COVID-19. Study-level background: Some COVID-19 samples were acute and others convalescent; all came from the United States, Italy and Spain.

The CDR3 is 15 residues long. Trimming stripped 5 bases from V and 2 bases from J, with 15 bases between. Germline CDR1 reads SGHTA; CDR2 reads FQGNSA. The assay was immunoSEQ multiplex PCR, and TCRdb's table has in-frame clones only and misses some. The sample yields 150,000 to 200,000 clones, roughly 80% seen once. This clone was found once. The V and J genes are TRBV7-2 and TRBJ2-5; perhaps TRBD2 as D (5 bases). The TCR comes from a woman between 35 and 50 years old with COVID-19, enrolled during active disease. Specimen: peripheral blood. The CDR3 DNA is TGTGCCAGCAGCCCCCCGGGGTACCGACAAGAGACCCAGTACTTC. It translates to CASSPPGYRQETQYF.